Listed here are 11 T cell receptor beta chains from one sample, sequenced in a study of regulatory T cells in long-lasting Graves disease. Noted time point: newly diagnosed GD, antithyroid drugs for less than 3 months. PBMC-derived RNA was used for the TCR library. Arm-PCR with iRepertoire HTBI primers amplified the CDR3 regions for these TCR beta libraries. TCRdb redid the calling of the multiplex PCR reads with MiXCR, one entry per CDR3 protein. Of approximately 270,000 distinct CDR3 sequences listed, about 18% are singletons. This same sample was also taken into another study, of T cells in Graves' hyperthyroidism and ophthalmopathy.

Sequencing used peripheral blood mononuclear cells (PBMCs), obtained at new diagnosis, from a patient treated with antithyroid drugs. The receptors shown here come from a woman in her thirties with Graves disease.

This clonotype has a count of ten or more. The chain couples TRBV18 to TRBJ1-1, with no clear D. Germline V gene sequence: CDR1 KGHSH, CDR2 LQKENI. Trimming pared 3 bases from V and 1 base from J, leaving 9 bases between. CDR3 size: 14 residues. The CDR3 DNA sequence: TGTGCCAGCTCACCTGAGGCAGAGAACACTGAAGCTTTCTTT. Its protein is CASSPEAENTEAFF. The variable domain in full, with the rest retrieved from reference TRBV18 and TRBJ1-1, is NAGVMQNPRHLVRRRGQEARLRCSPMKGHSHVYWYRQLPEEGLKFMVYLQKENIIDESGMPKERFSAEFPKEGPSILRIQQVVRGDSAAYFCASSPEAENTEAFFGQGTRLTVV.

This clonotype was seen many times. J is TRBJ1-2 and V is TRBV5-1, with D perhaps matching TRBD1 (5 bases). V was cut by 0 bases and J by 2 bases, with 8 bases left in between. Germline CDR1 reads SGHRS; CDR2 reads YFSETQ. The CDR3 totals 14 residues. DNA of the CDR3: TGCGCCAGCAGCTTGGCTGACAGCAACTATGGCTACACCTTC. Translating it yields CASSLADSNYGYTF.

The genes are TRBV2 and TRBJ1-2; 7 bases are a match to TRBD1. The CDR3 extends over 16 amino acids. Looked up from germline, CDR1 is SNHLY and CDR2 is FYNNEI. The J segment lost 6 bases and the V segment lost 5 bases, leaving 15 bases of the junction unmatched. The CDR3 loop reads CASSWGVGGGIDGYTF. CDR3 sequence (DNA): TGTGCCAGCAGTTGGGGGGTAGGAGGGGGCATAGATGGCTACACCTTC.

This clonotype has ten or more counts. The CDR3: CAISGGTSGGAQETQYF. As DNA, the CDR3 is TGTGCCATCAGTGGGGGGACTAGCGGGGGGGCCCAAGAGACCCAGTACTTC. The chain joins TRBV10-3 to TRBJ2-5, with 16 bases fitting TRBD2. The CDR3 has 17 residues. Germline CDR1 ENHRY, CDR2 SYGVKD. V lost 4 bases and J lost 1; bases outside the gene matches: 3.

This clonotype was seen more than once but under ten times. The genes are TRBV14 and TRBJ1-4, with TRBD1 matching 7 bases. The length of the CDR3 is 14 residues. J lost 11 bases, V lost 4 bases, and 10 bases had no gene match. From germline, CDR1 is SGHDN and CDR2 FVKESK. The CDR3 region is CASSPRQGPEKLFF. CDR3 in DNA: TGTGCCAGCAGCCCTCGACAGGGCCCTGAGAAACTGTTTTTT. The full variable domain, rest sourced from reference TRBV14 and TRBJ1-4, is EAGVTQFPSHSVIEKGQTVTLRCDPISGHDNLYWYRRVMGKEIKFLLHFVKESKQDESGMPNNRFLAERTGGTYSTLKVQPAELEDSGVYFCASSPRQGPEKLFFGSGTQLSVL.

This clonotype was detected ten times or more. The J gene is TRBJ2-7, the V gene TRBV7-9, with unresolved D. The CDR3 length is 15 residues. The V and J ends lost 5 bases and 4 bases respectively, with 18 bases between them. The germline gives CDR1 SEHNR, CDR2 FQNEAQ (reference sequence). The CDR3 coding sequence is TGTGCCAGCAGCCCAGCAGGTGGATTGGGATACGAGCAGTACTTC. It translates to CASSPAGGLGYEQYF.

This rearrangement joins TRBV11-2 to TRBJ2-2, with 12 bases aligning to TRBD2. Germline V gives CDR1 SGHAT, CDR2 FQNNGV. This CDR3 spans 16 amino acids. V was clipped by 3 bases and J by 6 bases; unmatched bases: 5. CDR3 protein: CASSLGLAGGPGELFF. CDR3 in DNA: TGTGCCAGCAGCTTGGGCCTAGCGGGAGGGCCCGGGGAGCTGTTTTTT.

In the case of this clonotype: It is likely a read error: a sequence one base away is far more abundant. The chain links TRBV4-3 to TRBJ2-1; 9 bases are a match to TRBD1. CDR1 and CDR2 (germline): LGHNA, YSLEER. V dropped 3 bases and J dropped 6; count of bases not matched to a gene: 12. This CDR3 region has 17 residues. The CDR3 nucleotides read TGCGCCAGCAGCCATCCCTCCTGGGGACAGGGTAGCAATGAGCAGTTCTTC. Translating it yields CASSHPSWGQGSNEQFF.

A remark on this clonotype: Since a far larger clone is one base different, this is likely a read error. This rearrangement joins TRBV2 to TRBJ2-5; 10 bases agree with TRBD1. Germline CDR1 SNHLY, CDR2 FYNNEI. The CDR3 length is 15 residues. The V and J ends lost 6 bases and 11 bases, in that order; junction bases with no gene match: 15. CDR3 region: CASSGQGGSYNEQYF. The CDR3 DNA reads TGTGCCAGCAGCGGACAGGGGGGGTCCTACAATGAGCAGTACTTC.

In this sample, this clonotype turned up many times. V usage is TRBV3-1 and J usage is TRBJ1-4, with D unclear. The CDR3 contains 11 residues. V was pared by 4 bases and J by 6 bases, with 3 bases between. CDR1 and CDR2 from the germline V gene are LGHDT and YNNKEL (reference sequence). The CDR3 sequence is CASSRHEKLFF. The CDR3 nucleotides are TGTGCCAGCAGCCGACATGAAAAACTGTTTTTT.

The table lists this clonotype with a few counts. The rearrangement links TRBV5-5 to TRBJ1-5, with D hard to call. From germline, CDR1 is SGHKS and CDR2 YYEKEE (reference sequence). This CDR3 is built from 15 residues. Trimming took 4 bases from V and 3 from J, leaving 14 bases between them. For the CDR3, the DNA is TGTGCCAGCAGCCGAATGAGGTACTTCAATCAGCCCCAGCATTTT. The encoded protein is CASSRMRYFNQPQHF.